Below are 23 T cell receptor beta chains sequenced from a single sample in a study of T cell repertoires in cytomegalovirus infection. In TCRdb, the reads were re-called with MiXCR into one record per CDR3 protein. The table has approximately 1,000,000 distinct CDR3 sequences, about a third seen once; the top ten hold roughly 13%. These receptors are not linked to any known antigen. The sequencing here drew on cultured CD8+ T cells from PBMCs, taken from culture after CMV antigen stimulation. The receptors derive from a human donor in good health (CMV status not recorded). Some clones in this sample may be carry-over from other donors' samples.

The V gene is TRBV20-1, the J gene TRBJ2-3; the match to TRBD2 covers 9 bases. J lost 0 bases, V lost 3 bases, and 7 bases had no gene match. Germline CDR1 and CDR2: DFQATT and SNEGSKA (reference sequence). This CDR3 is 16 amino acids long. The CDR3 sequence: CSASSLSGGSTDTQYF. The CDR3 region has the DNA TGCAGTGCTAGCTCCCTAAGCGGGGGGAGCACAGATACGCAGTATTTT.

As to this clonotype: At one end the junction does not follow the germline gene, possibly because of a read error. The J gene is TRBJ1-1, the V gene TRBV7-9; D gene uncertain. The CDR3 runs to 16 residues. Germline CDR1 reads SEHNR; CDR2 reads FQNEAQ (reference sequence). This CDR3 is CTSSLVGNGQNTEAFF. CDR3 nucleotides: TGTACCAGCAGCTTAGTGGGAAACGGGCAGAACACTGAAGCTTTCTTT.

The CDR3 here is CASAWLSHYEQYV. The CDR3 coding sequence is TGTGCCAGCGCTTGGCTTTCTCACTACGAGCAGTACGTC. The rearrangement joins TRBV5-5 to TRBJ2-7; D uncertain. The CDR3 extends over 13 amino acids. Germline CDR1 is SGHKS and CDR2 is YYEKEE (reference sequence). V was shortened by 7 bases and J by 3 bases, with 14 bases between the two germline ends.

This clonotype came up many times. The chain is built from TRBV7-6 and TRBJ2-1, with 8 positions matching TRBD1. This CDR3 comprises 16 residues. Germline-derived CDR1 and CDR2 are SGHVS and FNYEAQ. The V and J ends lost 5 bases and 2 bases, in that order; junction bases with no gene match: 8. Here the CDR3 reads CASSATRGLAYNEQFF. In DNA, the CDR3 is TGTGCCAGCAGCGCGACCAGGGGGCTCGCCTACAATGAGCAGTTCTTC.

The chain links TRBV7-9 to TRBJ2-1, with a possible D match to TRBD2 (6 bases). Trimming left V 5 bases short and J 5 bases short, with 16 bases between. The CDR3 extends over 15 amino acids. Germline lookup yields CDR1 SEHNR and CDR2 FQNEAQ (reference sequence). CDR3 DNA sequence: TGTGCCAGCAGCCACCGGGACTCTAGGGACAATGAGCAGTTCTTC. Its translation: CASSHRDSRDNEQFF. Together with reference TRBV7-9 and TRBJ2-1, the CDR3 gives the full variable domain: DTGVSQNPRHKITKRGQNVTFRCDPISEHNRLYWYRQTLGQGPEFLTYFQNEAQLEKSRLLSDRFSAERPKGSFSTLEIQRTEQGDSAMYLCASSHRDSRDNEQFFGPGTRLTVL.

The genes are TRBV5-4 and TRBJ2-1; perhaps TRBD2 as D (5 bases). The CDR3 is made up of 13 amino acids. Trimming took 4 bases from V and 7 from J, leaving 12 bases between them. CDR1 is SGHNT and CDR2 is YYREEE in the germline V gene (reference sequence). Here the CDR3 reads CASSPRPGNEQFF. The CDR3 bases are TGTGCCAGCAGCCCACGGCCGGGAAATGAGCAGTTCTTC.

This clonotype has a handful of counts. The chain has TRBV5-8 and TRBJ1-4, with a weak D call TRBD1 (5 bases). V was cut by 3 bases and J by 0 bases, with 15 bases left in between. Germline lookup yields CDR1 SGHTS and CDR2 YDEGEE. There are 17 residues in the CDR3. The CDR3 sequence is CASSSVDLGATNEKLFF. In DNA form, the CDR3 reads TGTGCCAGCAGCTCGGTCGACCTGGGGGCAACTAATGAAAAACTGTTTTTT. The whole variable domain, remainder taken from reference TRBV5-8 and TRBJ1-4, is EAGVTQSPTHLIKTRGQQATLRCSPISGHTSVYWYQQALGLGLQFLLWYDEGEERNRGNFPPRFSGRQFPNYSSELNVNALELEDSALYLCASSSVDLGATNEKLFFGSGTQLSVL.

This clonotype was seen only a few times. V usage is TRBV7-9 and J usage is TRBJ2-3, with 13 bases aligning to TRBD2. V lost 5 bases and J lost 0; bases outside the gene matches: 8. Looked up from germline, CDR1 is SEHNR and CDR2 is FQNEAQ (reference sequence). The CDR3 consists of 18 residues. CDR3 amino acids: CASSPRLAGGTSTDTQYF. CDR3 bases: TGTGCCAGCAGCCCTCGACTAGCGGGGGGTACTAGCACAGATACGCAGTATTTT. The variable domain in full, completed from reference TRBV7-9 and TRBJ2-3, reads DTGVSQNPRHKITKRGQNVTFRCDPISEHNRLYWYRQTLGQGPEFLTYFQNEAQLEKSRLLSDRFSAERPKGSFSTLEIQRTEQGDSAMYLCASSPRLAGGTSTDTQYFGPGTRLTVL.

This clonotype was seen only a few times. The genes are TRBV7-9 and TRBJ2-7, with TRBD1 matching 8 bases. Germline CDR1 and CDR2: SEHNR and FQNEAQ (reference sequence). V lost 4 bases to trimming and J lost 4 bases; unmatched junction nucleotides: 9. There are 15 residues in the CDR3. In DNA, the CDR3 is TGTGCCAGCAGCTCCGCCGGACAGGGTCGGTACGAGCAGTACTTC. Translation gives CASSSAGQGRYEQYF. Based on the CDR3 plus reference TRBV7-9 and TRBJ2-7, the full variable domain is DTGVSQNPRHKITKRGQNVTFRCDPISEHNRLYWYRQTLGQGPEFLTYFQNEAQLEKSRLLSDRFSAERPKGSFSTLEIQRTEQGDSAMYLCASSSAGQGRYEQYFGPGTRLTVT.

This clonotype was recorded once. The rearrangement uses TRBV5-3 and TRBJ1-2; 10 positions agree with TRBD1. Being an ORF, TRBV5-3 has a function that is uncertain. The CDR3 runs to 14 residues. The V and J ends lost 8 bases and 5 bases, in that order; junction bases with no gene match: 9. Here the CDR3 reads CASSPDRGFYGYTF. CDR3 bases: TGTGCCAGCAGCCCGGACAGGGGGTTTTATGGCTACACCTTC.

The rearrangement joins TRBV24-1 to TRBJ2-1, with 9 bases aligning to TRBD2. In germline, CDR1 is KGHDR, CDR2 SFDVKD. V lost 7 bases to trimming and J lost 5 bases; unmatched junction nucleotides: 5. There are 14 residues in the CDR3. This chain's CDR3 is CATRSSGGNNEQFF. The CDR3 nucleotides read TGTGCCACCAGGAGTAGCGGGGGAAACAATGAGCAGTTCTTC.

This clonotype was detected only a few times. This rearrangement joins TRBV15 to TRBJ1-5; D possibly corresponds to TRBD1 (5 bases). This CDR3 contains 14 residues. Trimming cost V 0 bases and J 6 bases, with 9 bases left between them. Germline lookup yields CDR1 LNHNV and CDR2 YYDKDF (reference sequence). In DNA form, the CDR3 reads TGTGCCACCAGCAGAGACAGGGCTCGTCAGCCCCAGCATTTT. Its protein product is CATSRDRARQPQHF. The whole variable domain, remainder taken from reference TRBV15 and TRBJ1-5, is DAMVIQNPRYQVTQFGKPVTLSCSQTLNHNVMYWYQQKSSQAPKLLFHYYDKDFNNEADTPDNFQSRRPNTSFCFLDIRSPGLGDTAMYLCATSRDRARQPQHFGDGTRLSIL.

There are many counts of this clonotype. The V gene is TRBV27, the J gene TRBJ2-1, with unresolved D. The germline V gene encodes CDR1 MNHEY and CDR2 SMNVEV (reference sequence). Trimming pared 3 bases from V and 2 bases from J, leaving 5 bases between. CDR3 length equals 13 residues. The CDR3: CASSFDTYNEQFF. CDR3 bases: TGTGCCAGCAGTTTCGACACCTACAATGAGCAGTTCTTC.

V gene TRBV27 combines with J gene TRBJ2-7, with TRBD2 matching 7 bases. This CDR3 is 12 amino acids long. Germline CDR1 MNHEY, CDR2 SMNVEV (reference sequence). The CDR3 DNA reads TGTGTCAGCGGGGCAACACGCTACGAGCAGTACGTC. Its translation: CVSGATRYEQYV.

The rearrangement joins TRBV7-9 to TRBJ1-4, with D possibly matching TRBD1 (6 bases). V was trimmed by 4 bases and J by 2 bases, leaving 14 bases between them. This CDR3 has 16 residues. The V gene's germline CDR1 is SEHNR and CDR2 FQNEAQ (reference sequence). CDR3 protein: CASSSRGSGTNEKLFF. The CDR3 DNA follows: TGTGCCAGCAGCTCCAGGGGAAGTGGTACTAATGAAAAACTGTTTTTT. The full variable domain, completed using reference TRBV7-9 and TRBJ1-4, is DTGVSQNPRHKITKRGQNVTFRCDPISEHNRLYWYRQTLGQGPEFLTYFQNEAQLEKSRLLSDRFSAERPKGSFSTLEIQRTEQGDSAMYLCASSSRGSGTNEKLFFGSGTQLSVL.

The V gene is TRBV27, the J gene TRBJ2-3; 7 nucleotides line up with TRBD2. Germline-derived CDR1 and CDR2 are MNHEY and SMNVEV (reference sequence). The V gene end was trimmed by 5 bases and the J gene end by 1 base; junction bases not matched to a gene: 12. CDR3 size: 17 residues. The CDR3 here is CASSPDPGGVGTDTQYF. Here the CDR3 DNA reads TGTGCCAGCAGTCCCGACCCGGGGGGAGTAGGCACAGATACGCAGTATTTT.

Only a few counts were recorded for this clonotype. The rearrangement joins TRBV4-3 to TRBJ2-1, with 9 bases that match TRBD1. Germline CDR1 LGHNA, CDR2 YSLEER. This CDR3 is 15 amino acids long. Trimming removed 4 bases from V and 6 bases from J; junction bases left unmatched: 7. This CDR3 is CASSPGTGYGNEQFF. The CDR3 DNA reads TGCGCCAGCAGCCCCGGGACAGGGTACGGCAATGAGCAGTTCTTC.

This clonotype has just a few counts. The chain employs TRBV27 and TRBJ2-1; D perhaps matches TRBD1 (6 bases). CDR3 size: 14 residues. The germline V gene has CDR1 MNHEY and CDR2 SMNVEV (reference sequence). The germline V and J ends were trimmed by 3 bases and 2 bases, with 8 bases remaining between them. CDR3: CASSFKGAYNEQFF. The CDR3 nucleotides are TGTGCCAGCAGTTTCAAGGGGGCCTACAATGAGCAGTTCTTC.

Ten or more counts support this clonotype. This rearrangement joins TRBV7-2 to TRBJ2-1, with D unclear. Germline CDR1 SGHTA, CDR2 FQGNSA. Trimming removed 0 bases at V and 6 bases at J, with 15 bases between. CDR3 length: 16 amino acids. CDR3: CASSLASRPPVNEQFF. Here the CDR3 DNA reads TGTGCCAGCAGCTTAGCCTCCCGGCCGCCGGTCAATGAGCAGTTCTTC.

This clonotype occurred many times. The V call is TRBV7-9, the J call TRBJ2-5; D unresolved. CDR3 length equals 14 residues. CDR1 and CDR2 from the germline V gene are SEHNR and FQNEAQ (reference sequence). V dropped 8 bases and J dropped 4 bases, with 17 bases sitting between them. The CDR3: CASGSLPPPETQYF. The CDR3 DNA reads TGTGCCAGCGGAAGTCTTCCTCCCCCAGAGACCCAGTACTTC.

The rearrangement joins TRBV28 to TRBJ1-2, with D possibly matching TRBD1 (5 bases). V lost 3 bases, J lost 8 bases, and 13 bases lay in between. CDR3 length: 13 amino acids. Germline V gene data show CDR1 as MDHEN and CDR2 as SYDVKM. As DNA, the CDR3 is TGTGCCAGCAGTTTTCTAGGGGCTAAGGGCTACACCTTC. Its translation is CASSFLGAKGYTF.

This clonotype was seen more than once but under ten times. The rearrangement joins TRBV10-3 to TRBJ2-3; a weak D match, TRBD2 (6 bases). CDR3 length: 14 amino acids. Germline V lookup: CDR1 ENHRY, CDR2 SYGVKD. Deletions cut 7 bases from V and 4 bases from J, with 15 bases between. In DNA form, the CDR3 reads TGTGCCATCAATCGGCGGGATACGTCAGATACGCAGTATTTT. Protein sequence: CAINRRDTSDTQYF.

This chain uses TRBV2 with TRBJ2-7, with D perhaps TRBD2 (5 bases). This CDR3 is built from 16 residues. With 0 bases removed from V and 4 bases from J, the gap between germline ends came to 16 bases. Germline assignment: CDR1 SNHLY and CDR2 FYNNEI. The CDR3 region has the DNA TGTGCCAGCAGTGAAGCGTGGGCCGTCGGGAAATACGAGCAGTACTTC. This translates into CASSEAWAVGKYEQYF.